The 21 T cell receptor beta chains below were found in one sample sequenced in a study of shared clonotypes between healthy human individuals (dated by TCRdb to 2018 to 2020). Library preparation was by the immunoSEQ multiplex PCR assay. TCRdb obtained this table from immuneACCESS and retained in-frame rearrangements with V and J assigned. These tables miss some clones; where compared with another copy, unresolved V genes account for less than half of the shortfall, and the remainder is unexplained. This sample comprises millions of clones, 85% to 95% of them detected only once. 0.1% to 0.15% of the sample belongs to the ten largest clones. The sample consisted of naive CD4+ T cells sorted from blood. The intended sense of this specimen's cell subset or site label: CD45RA+ positively selected. The receptors were gathered from a man aged 18 to 29 in good health.

The chain employs TRBV27 and TRBJ2-7; 8 bases match TRBD1. The CDR3 covers 13 residues. With V trimmed by 7 bases and J by 2 bases, 4 bases remained unmatched. CDR1 MNHEY and CDR2 SMNVEV come from the germline V gene (reference sequence). The DNA for the CDR3 is TGTGCCAGCACAGGGGGCCGGACCTACGAGCAGTACTTC. Residues: CASTGGRTYEQYF.

CDR3 coding DNA: TGTGCCAGCAGCGCTACCGGGACTAGCGGAGATACGCAGTATTTT. Amino acid sequence: CASSATGTSGDTQYF. This chain joins TRBV2 and TRBJ2-3; 11 bases fit TRBD2. The CDR3 length is 15 residues. CDR1 SNHLY and CDR2 FYNNEI come from the germline V gene. The V gene end was trimmed by 6 bases and the J gene end by 5 bases; junction bases not matched to a gene: 7.

The chain uses TRBV13 and TRBJ2-2; no clear D. The CDR3 loop spans 14 amino acids. V gave up 4 bases and J gave up 5 bases, with 11 bases separating them. The germline V gene encodes CDR1 PRHDT and CDR2 FYEKMQ (reference sequence). In nucleotides, the CDR3 is TGTGCCAGCAGCTCGCGGATAGTGACCGGGGAGCTGTTTTTT. Translating it yields CASSSRIVTGELFF.

CDR3 residues: CASNGGWGGSYEQYF. Written as DNA, the CDR3 is TGTGCCAGCAACGGCGGGTGGGGGGGATCCTACGAGCAGTACTTC. The rearrangement joins TRBV7-2 to TRBJ2-7, with 7 nucleotides matching TRBD2. Looked up from germline, CDR1 is SGHTA and CDR2 is FQGNSA. This CDR3 contains 15 residues. V lost 7 bases and J lost 1; bases outside the gene matches: 10.

The genes are TRBV25-1 and TRBJ2-7; 12 bases line up with TRBD1. CDR1 MGHDK and CDR2 SYGVNS come from the germline V gene. The ends lost 6 bases at V and 6 bases at J; junction bases unmatched: 3. The CDR3 loop spans 13 amino acids. The CDR3 region is CASRGQGAVEQYF. DNA for the CDR3: TGTGCCAGCAGGGGACAGGGGGCGGTCGAGCAGTACTTC.

The V and J genes are TRBV19 and TRBJ2-3, with D perhaps assigned TRBD1 or TRBD2 (5 bases each). This CDR3 comprises 19 residues. V lost 4 bases and J lost 0, with 23 bases in between. The germline gives CDR1 LNHDA, CDR2 SQIVND (reference sequence). CDR3 coding DNA: TGTGCCAGTAGTAGGGGACGGATTTATTCTTATGGAAGCACAGATACGCAGTATTTT. This sequence encodes CASSRGRIYSYGSTDTQYF. Full variable domain (remainder filled in from reference TRBV19 and TRBJ2-3): DGGITQSPKYLFRKEGQNVTLSCEQNLNHDAMYWYRQDPGQGLRLIYYSQIVNDFQKGDIAEGYSVSREKKESFPLTVTSAQKNPTAFYLCASSRGRIYSYGSTDTQYFGPGTRLTVL.

The rearrangement joins TRBV9 to TRBJ2-7, with 7 bases matching TRBD2. V gave up 4 bases and J gave up 6 bases; unmatched junction bases: 7. The CDR3 runs to 13 residues. Germline CDR1 SGDLS, CDR2 YYNGEE. The DNA for the CDR3 is TGTGCCAGCAGCTACAGACTAGCTAGCGAGCAGTACTTC. Its translation: CASSYRLASEQYF.

The rearrangement uses TRBV5-6 and TRBJ2-1; TRBD2 matches at 10 bases. V shed 4 bases and J 5 bases; nucleotides not matched to a gene: 12. The germline gives CDR1 SGHDT, CDR2 YYEEEE. CDR3 length: 17 residues. The CDR3 coding sequence is TGTGCCAGCAGCCTGGTTACTACTAGCGGGGTGAACAATGAGCAGTTCTTC. It encodes CASSLVTTSGVNNEQFF. Drawing the rest from reference TRBV5-6 and TRBJ2-1, the complete variable domain is DAGVTQSPTHLIKTRGQQVTLRCSPKSGHDTVSWYQQALGQGPQFIFQYYEEEERQRGNFPDRFSGHQFPNYSSELNVNALLLGDSALYLCASSLVTTSGVNNEQFFGPGTRLTVL.

This chain joins TRBV10-3 and TRBJ2-2, with TRBD1 matching over 8 bases. The germline V gene has CDR1 ENHRY and CDR2 SYGVKD. This CDR3 spans 13 amino acids. Unmatched junction bases numbered 6, after V lost 11 bases and J lost 4 bases. CDR3 bases: TGTGCCTCCGGACAGGGAATCACCGGGGAGCTGTTTTTT. It specifies CASGQGITGELFF.

The V gene is TRBV7-9, the J gene TRBJ2-7, with 7 positions matching TRBD1. With 3 bases clipped from V and 5 bases from J, the junction kept 10 bases outside the gene matches. This CDR3 has 15 amino acids. Germline V gives CDR1 SEHNR, CDR2 FQNEAQ (reference sequence). The CDR3 nucleotides are TGTGCCAGCAGCTTTGGTGGCAGGGGGAAGAACGAGCAGTACTTC. It yields the protein CASSFGGRGKNEQYF.

On this clone itself: Other DNA sequences in the sample encode the same CDR3. The rearrangement joins TRBV9 to TRBJ2-6, with unresolved D. V was trimmed by 2 bases and J by 1 base, leaving 4 bases between them. Germline assignment: CDR1 SGDLS and CDR2 YYNGEE. The CDR3 is made up of 14 amino acids. CDR3 loop: CASSVASGANVLTF. The CDR3 DNA sequence: TGTGCCAGCAGCGTGGCTTCTGGGGCCAACGTCCTGACTTTC.

The gene calls are TRBV19 and TRBJ1-5, with 7 bases aligning to TRBD1. Germline values: CDR1 LNHDA, CDR2 SQIVND (reference sequence). The trim removed 5 bases at V and 1 base at J, leaving 8 bases unmatched. The CDR3 has 16 amino acids. The CDR3, as DNA: TGTGCCAGTAGTTTCTATACGGGACAGAGCAATCAGCCCCAGCATTTT. Its protein is CASSFYTGQSNQPQHF.

This chain joins TRBV7-2 and TRBJ2-1; 13 nucleotides align to TRBD2. CDR3 length: 18 residues. Germline CDR1 reads SGHTA; CDR2 reads FQGNSA. J was trimmed by 0 bases and V by 5 bases; bases with no gene match: 7. CDR3 DNA: TGTGCCAGCAGCGGCGGGACTAGCGGGACGAGCTCCTACAATGAGCAGTTCTTC. It specifies CASSGGTSGTSSYNEQFF.

V and J are TRBV28 and TRBJ1-2, with 9 bases matching TRBD1. V was pared by 7 bases and J by 2 bases, with 29 bases of the junction left unmatched. Germline V gene lookup returns CDR1 MDHEN and CDR2 SYDVKM. The CDR3 is 22 residues long. The DNA for the CDR3 is TGTGCCAGCACCCCGGTGGGTTTTTTGGGGACAGGGACCCCCCAAGAGAACTATGGCTACACCTTC. This gives the protein CASTPVGFLGTGTPQENYGYTF.

This chain connects TRBV6-6 to TRBJ2-4; D is uncertain. Germline lookup yields CDR1 MNHNY and CDR2 SVGAGI (reference sequence). The CDR3 has 13 residues. V shed 8 bases and J shed 0 bases, with 8 bases lying between them. The CDR3 nucleotides are TGTGCCAGCGAAGGCATAGCCAAAAACATTCAGTACTTC. This encodes CASEGIAKNIQYF.

On this clone itself: The same CDR3 can be traced to other DNA sequences in this sample. The chain uses TRBV12-5 and TRBJ2-5, with D unclear. V lost 5 bases and J 4 bases, leaving 5 bases between the germline ends. The CDR3 extends over 11 amino acids. Germline-derived CDR1 and CDR2 are LGHNT and FRNRAP. The CDR3 loop reads CASGRLETQYF. The CDR3, as DNA: TGTGCTAGTGGTCGATTAGAGACCCAGTACTTC.

This clone has a single count. This chain uses TRBV7-2 with TRBJ2-7, with 7 bases identical to TRBD1. The length of the CDR3 is 16 residues. V was pared by 0 bases and J by 2 bases, with 7 bases of the junction left unmatched. From germline, CDR1 is SGHTA and CDR2 FQGNSA. For the CDR3, the DNA is TGTGCCAGCAGCTTAGCCGCAACAGGGGCCCCCTACGAGCAGTACTTC. Translating it yields CASSLAATGAPYEQYF.

The rearrangement joins TRBV7-6 to TRBJ2-5, with D unclear. This CDR3 is built from 15 residues. The germline V gene encodes CDR1 SGHVS and CDR2 FNYEAQ. Trimming cost V 1 base and J 5 bases, with 14 bases left between them. The CDR3: CASSLVPGLAETQYF. The DNA for the CDR3 is TGTGCCAGCAGCTTAGTACCAGGTCTGGCCGAGACCCAGTACTTC.

The chain recombines TRBV15 with TRBJ1-2, with D maybe TRBD1 (5 bases). Between the trimmed V and J ends, which lost 5 bases and 7 bases, there was a span of 17 bases. CDR3 size: 14 residues. Germline V lookup: CDR1 LNHNV, CDR2 YYDKDF (reference sequence). The chain's CDR3 is CATSGNRGRGGYTF. CDR3 sequence (DNA): TGTGCCACCAGCGGTAATCGGGGGAGGGGTGGCTACACCTTC.

As concerns this clone: Being one base from a much bigger clone, this may be a read error. The sample carries other DNA sequences with the same CDR3. The chain recombines TRBV5-1 with TRBJ2-7, with 8 bases that match TRBD1. V shed 0 bases, J shed 2 bases, and the junction held 1 base outside the gene matches. The germline CDR1 and CDR2 sequences are SGHRS and YFSETQ. CDR3 length: 14 residues. In nucleotides, the CDR3 is TGCGCCAGCAGCTTGGGACAGGGGCCCTACGAGCAGTACTTC. Protein product: CASSLGQGPYEQYF.

The chain is built from TRBV6-5 and TRBJ1-6; 10 bases align to TRBD1. Trimming at V came to 5 bases and at J to 8 bases, leaving 3 bases not matched to a gene. Germline-derived CDR1 and CDR2 are MNHEY and SVGAGI. This CDR3 region has 14 residues. The CDR3 nucleotides are TGTGCCAGCAGTAGACAGGGGGCCTATTCACCCCTCCACTTT. Translating gives CASSRQGAYSPLHF.